One sample yielded the 14 T cell receptor beta chains listed below, sequenced in a study of T cells in narcolepsy. Data came from immunoSEQ multiplex PCR; TCRdb stores just in-frame clones and leaves some out. The sample holds tens of thousands of clones, roughly 78% seen once. The sequenced sample consisted of CD45RA- memory CD4+ T cells from PBMCs. These receptors originate from a human donor with narcolepsy.

Judged by abundance, this clone is medium-sized. The chain employs TRBV6-1 and TRBJ1-5; tentative D call: TRBD1 (5 bases). CDR3 length equals 12 residues. CDR1 MNHNS and CDR2 SASEGT come from the germline V gene. The V and J ends lost 10 bases and 7 bases respectively, with 14 bases between them. In DNA, the CDR3 is TGTGCCACGGGACGGATATCACAGCCCCAGCATTTT. It encodes CATGRISQPQHF.

This chain uses TRBV5-1 with TRBJ1-2; D is perhaps TRBD1 (6 bases). Germline V lookup: CDR1 SGHRS, CDR2 YFSETQ. This CDR3 has 15 amino acids. The V end lost 0 bases, the J end lost 5 bases, and 14 bases lay between the germline ends. CDR3 region: CASSLERGRDYGYTF. As DNA, the CDR3 is TGCGCCAGCAGCTTGGAGCGGGGGCGGGATTATGGCTACACCTTC.

This clone was detected only a few times. The chain couples TRBV2 to TRBJ1-1; D possibly corresponds to TRBD1 (6 bases). Trimming left V 6 bases short and J 14 bases short, with 25 bases between. Germline lookup yields CDR1 SNHLY and CDR2 FYNNEI. The CDR3 sequence is 14 residues long. Here the CDR3 reads CASRQGRAPLLPFF. CDR3 DNA: TGTGCCAGCAGACAGGGACGGGCTCCTCTCCTTCCCTTCTTT.

The table lists this clone with a few counts. The chain recombines TRBV19 with TRBJ2-5; 7 bases match TRBD1. Per germline, CDR1 LNHDA and CDR2 SQIVND (reference sequence). The length of the CDR3 is 17 residues. The junction had 15 bases not matched to a gene; V was cut back by 7 bases and J by 1 base. CDR3 in DNA: TGTGCCAGTACTCGCCGACCGACAGGGATGTCCCAAGAGACCCAGTACTTC. Protein sequence: CASTRRPTGMSQETQYF.

The rearrangement joins TRBV6-1 to TRBJ1-4; D perhaps matches TRBD1 (5 bases). V lost 2 bases to trimming and J lost 1 base, with 8 bases between them. This CDR3 is built from 15 residues. Germline V gene sequence: CDR1 MNHNS, CDR2 SASEGT. The CDR3 coding sequence is TGTGCCAGCAGTGAAAGGGGTGAAACTAATGAAAAACTGTTTTTT. This sequence encodes CASSERGETNEKLFF.

The gene calls are TRBV15 and TRBJ2-7, with 7 bases fitting TRBD1. Germline assignment: CDR1 LNHNV and CDR2 YYDKDF (reference sequence). J gave up 2 bases and V 1 base, and 5 bases lay outside the gene matches. The CDR3 is 15 residues long. The CDR3 here is CATSRAGTETYEQYF. The CDR3 bases are TGTGCCACCAGCAGAGCCGGGACAGAAACCTACGAGCAGTACTTC. Supplemented by reference TRBV15 and TRBJ2-7, the full variable domain reads DAMVIQNPRYQVTQFGKPVTLSCSQTLNHNVMYWYQQKSSQAPKLLFHYYDKDFNNEADTPDNFQSRRPNTSFCFLDIRSPGLGDTAMYLCATSRAGTETYEQYFGPGTRLTVT.

The chain has TRBV12-1 and TRBJ2-7; whether TRBD1, the table's D call, matches the DNA was not checked. TRBV12-1 is listed as a pseudogene. This CDR3 region has 14 residues. As DNA, the CDR3 is TGTGCCAGCAGCTTTCGGGGACAGGGGTACGAGCAGTACTTC. Its protein is CASSFRGQGYEQYF.

V is TRBV4-2 and J is TRBJ1-1, with unresolved D. Germline CDR1 and CDR2: LGHNA and YNFKEQ. The V and J ends lost 0 bases and 6 bases respectively, with 14 bases between them. CDR3 length: 15 amino acids. In nucleotides, the CDR3 is TGTGCCAGCAGCCAAGACCCTGGGGTGACGGCTGAAGCTTTCTTT. Translation gives CASSQDPGVTAEAFF.

V gene TRBV30 combines with J gene TRBJ1-6, with 9 bases aligning to TRBD1. The germline V gene has CDR1 GTSNPN and CDR2 SVGIG (reference sequence). The CDR3 loop spans 13 amino acids. After removal of 4 bases from V and 11 bases from J, the junction contained 6 bases not matched to a gene. CDR3 sequence (DNA): TGTGCCTGGAAGGGACAGGGTGGAACACCCCTCCACTTT. Protein product: CAWKGQGGTPLHF.

This clone was recorded a few times. This chain links TRBV7-8 with TRBJ2-2, with D maybe TRBD1 (5 bases). The germline CDR1 and CDR2 sequences are SGHVS and FQNEAQ. This CDR3 has 16 amino acids. The V end lost 7 bases, the J end lost 1 base, and 16 bases lay between the germline ends. CDR3 DNA sequence: TGTGCCAGCAACTCCAGGGCAGGCCTGAACACCGGGGAGCTGTTTTTT. Translating it yields CASNSRAGLNTGELFF.

This rearrangement joins TRBV19 to TRBJ1-1; D not certain. Germline CDR1 LNHDA, CDR2 SQIVND (reference sequence). CDR3 length equals 11 residues. Trimming left V 5 bases short and J 3 bases short, with 4 bases between. The CDR3 region has the DNA TGTGCCAGTAGTGGATACACTGAAGCTTTCTTT. It translates to CASSGYTEAFF.

The chain recombines TRBV5-6 with TRBJ2-1, with TRBD2 identical over 7 bases. The CDR3 is 19 amino acids. The J segment lost 5 bases and the V segment lost 1 base, leaving 18 bases of the junction unmatched. Germline CDR1 and CDR2: SGHDT and YYEEEE. CDR3 amino acids: CASSLLGGSGTSGDNEQFF. Here the CDR3 DNA reads TGTGCCAGCAGCTTGTTAGGCGGGAGCGGGACTTCAGGCGACAATGAGCAGTTCTTC.

The gene calls are TRBV4-1 and TRBJ2-2; TRBD2 is a possible D gene (7 bases). Between the trimmed V and J ends, which lost 0 bases and 7 bases, there was a span of 15 bases. CDR3 size: 16 residues. CDR1 and CDR2 from the germline V gene are MGHRA and YSYEKL. The CDR3 DNA is TGCGCCAGCAGCCAAGACGTAGGGAGGGGGAACGGGGAGCTGTTTTTT. This codes for CASSQDVGRGNGELFF.

The chain couples TRBV19 to TRBJ2-2, with 9 bases identical to TRBD1. The germline CDR1 and CDR2 sequences are LNHDA and SQIVND (reference sequence). The J segment lost 7 bases and the V segment lost 5 bases, leaving 5 bases of the junction unmatched. The CDR3 is made up of 14 amino acids. The CDR3 loop is CASSVQGAGGELFF. DNA of the CDR3: TGTGCCAGTAGTGTACAGGGGGCAGGCGGGGAGCTGTTTTTT.